A single sample gave rise to the 30 T cell receptor beta chains below, sequenced in a study of T-cell memory formation after mild COVID-19. TCRdb itself ran the 5' RACE reads through MiXCR, one entry per CDR3 protein. Here the sample spans tens of thousands of distinct CDR3 sequences, about 13% being singletons. Input material: PBMCs or a T cell subset sorted from them (not recorded which). Source of these receptors: an adult woman who had mild COVID-19 (a few samples of this study predate the infection). Cell type and time point are not known.

V is TRBV27 and J is TRBJ2-1; no firm D call. The CDR3 totals 12 residues. Trimming took 7 bases from V and 8 from J, leaving 12 bases between them. Looked up from germline, CDR1 is MNHEY and CDR2 is SMNVEV (reference sequence). CDR3 sequence reads: CASIGSGDEQFF. Written as DNA, the CDR3 is TGTGCCAGCATAGGGTCCGGCGATGAGCAGTTCTTC.

This clonotype was detected only once. The chain employs TRBV27 and TRBJ2-7; a possible D gene is TRBD2 (7 bases). Per germline, CDR1 MNHEY and CDR2 SMNVEV (reference sequence). CDR3 length: 15 residues. V gave up 3 bases and J gave up 6 bases, with 18 bases separating them. CDR3 region: CASSFGRGAPGEQYF. In DNA form, the CDR3 reads TGTGCCAGCAGTTTTGGGAGGGGGGCGCCAGGCGAGCAGTACTTC.

This clonotype was detected many times. This chain connects TRBV4-2 to TRBJ2-1, with 9 bases aligning to TRBD2. V was pared by 2 bases and J by 5 bases, with 7 bases of the junction left unmatched. Germline V CDR1 and CDR2: LGHNA, YNFKEQ. This CDR3 has 16 amino acids. The CDR3 bases are TGTGCCAGCAGCCAACCGGCGGGGACTAGCCACAATGAGCAGTTCTTC. Amino acids: CASSQPAGTSHNEQFF.

This clonotype has just a few counts. The DNA of the CDR3 is TGTGCCAGCAGCGAGGGGCTAGCGGGAGTATACGAGACCCAGTACTTC. Translating it yields CASSEGLAGVYETQYF. This chain links TRBV6-2 or TRBV6-3 with TRBJ2-5; 10 nucleotides agree with TRBD2. J was trimmed by 5 bases and V by 6 bases; bases with no gene match: 12. The CDR3 loop spans 16 amino acids. In germline, CDR1 is MNHEY, CDR2 SVGEGT.

This clonotype was recorded at least ten times. This chain links TRBV20-1 with TRBJ2-1; no firm D call. Trimming removed 0 bases at V and 7 bases at J, with 16 bases between. From germline, CDR1 is DFQATT and CDR2 SNEGSKA (reference sequence). This CDR3 has 15 amino acids. CDR3 sequence: CSARDLASPPNEQFF. The CDR3 coding sequence is TGCAGTGCTAGAGATCTGGCCTCCCCCCCGAATGAGCAGTTCTTC.

This clonotype was observed a handful of times. The rearrangement joins TRBV12-3 or TRBV12-4 to TRBJ2-7; D gene uncertain. The ends were cut back, 2 bases at V and 7 bases at J, with 9 bases in the middle. The CDR3 runs to 12 residues. This CDR3 is CASSLSPSEQYF. The CDR3 DNA follows: TGTGCCAGCAGTTTATCACCGTCTGAGCAGTACTTC.

In its sample, this clonotype was seen a few times. The chain has TRBV7-9 and TRBJ2-7; 7 bases are shared with TRBD2. After removal of 5 bases from V and 2 bases from J, the junction contained 6 bases not matched to a gene. Germline loops: CDR1 SEHNR, CDR2 FQNEAQ (reference sequence). This CDR3 is built from 14 residues. CDR3 bases: TGTGCCAGCAGCCCCTGGGAGGGGACCTACGAGCAGTACTTC. It encodes CASSPWEGTYEQYF. The full variable domain, in which reference TRBV7-9 and TRBJ2-7 provide the parts outside the CDR3, is DTGVSQNPRHKITKRGQNVTFRCDPISEHNRLYWYRQTLGQGPEFLTYFQNEAQLEKSRLLSDRFSAERPKGSFSTLEIQRTEQGDSAMYLCASSPWEGTYEQYFGPGTRLTVT.

This clonotype has at least ten counts. The chain combines TRBV29-1 with TRBJ2-7, with 14 positions matching TRBD2. CDR1 and CDR2 (germline): SQVTM, ANQGSEA. Germline trimming cut 6 bases from V and 3 bases from J; bases unmatched to any gene: 4. The CDR3 sequence is 14 residues long. CDR3 DNA sequence: TGCAGCGTCCTGGGACTAGCGGGAGTCTACGAGCAGTACTTC. It translates to CSVLGLAGVYEQYF.

Only a few counts were recorded for this clonotype. CDR3 residues: CASSQDSSGRADEQYF. CDR3 coding DNA: TGCGCCAGCAGCCAAGACTCTAGCGGGAGGGCCGACGAGCAGTACTTC. The chain is built from TRBV4-3 and TRBJ2-7, with 12 bases matching TRBD2. Germline V gene lookup returns CDR1 LGHNA and CDR2 YSLEER. The V and J ends lost 0 bases and 5 bases, in that order; junction bases with no gene match: 5. The CDR3 is made up of 16 amino acids.

The chain is built from TRBV29-1 and TRBJ2-5, with TRBD2 identical over 7 bases. From germline, CDR1 is SQVTM and CDR2 ANQGSEA. V lost 2 bases and J lost 1; bases outside the gene matches: 7. The CDR3 runs 15 residues. CDR3 coding DNA: TGCAGCGTTGAACGGGCGGGGGAAGTCCAAGAGACCCAGTACTTC. Amino acid sequence: CSVERAGEVQETQYF.

The chain carries TRBV13 and TRBJ2-1; D is undetermined. The CDR3 has 14 residues. V was cut by 5 bases and J by 4 bases, with 12 bases left in between. Germline V gene lookup returns CDR1 PRHDT and CDR2 FYEKMQ (reference sequence). CDR3: CASSPSGRYNEQFF. Written as DNA, the CDR3 is TGTGCCAGCAGCCCATCGGGCAGGTACAATGAGCAGTTCTTC. The full variable domain, in which reference TRBV13 and TRBJ2-1 provide the parts outside the CDR3, is AAGVIQSPRHLIKEKRETATLKCYPIPRHDTVYWYQQGPGQDPQFLISFYEKMQSDKGSIPDRFSAQQFSDYHSELNMSSLELGDSALYFCASSPSGRYNEQFFGPGTRLTVL.

This clonotype was counted between two and nine times. This chain connects TRBV5-1 to TRBJ1-1, with TRBD1 as a possible D gene (6 bases). The CDR3 loop spans 15 amino acids. Trimming shortened V by 3 bases and J by 2 bases, and 14 bases separated the two germline ends. Looked up from germline, CDR1 is SGHRS and CDR2 is YFSETQ. This CDR3 is CASSSRDTFNTEAFF. CDR3 sequence (DNA): TGCGCCAGCAGCTCTCGGGACACGTTCAACACTGAAGCTTTCTTT.

The V gene is TRBV11-1, the J gene TRBJ2-7, with D unclear. The germline CDR1 and CDR2 sequences are SGHAT and FQDESV (reference sequence). The CDR3 covers 14 residues. V was shortened by 1 base and J by 5 bases, with 12 bases between the two germline ends. In DNA, the CDR3 is TGTGCCAGCAGCTTAGTGTCCGGGTTCCACGAGCAGTACTTC. Residues: CASSLVSGFHEQYF.

The V gene is TRBV4-1, the J gene TRBJ2-7; TRBD1 might be the D (5 bases). V was shortened by 0 bases and J by 13 bases, with 13 bases between the two germline ends. The CDR3 covers 12 residues. Germline loops: CDR1 MGHRA, CDR2 YSYEKL. CDR3 protein: CASSQDEQGIYF. The CDR3 coding sequence is TGCGCCAGCAGCCAAGATGAGCAGGGCATATACTTC.

This clonotype has more than one count but fewer than ten. The DNA of the CDR3 is TGTGCCACCAGTGATTCCGGACAGGGACTCACCGGGGAGCTGTTTTTT. It translates to CATSDSGQGLTGELFF. This sequence joins TRBV24-1 and TRBJ2-2, with 8 bases lining up with TRBD1. Germline V CDR1 and CDR2: KGHDR, SFDVKD. The ends lost 2 bases at V and 4 bases at J; junction bases unmatched: 5. This CDR3 comprises 16 residues.

This clonotype was counted between two and nine times. The chain employs TRBV11-2 and TRBJ2-3, with a possible D match to TRBD2 (5 bases). V lost 1 base to trimming and J lost 2 bases, with 10 bases between them. The CDR3 has 15 amino acids. Germline V gene sequence: CDR1 SGHAT, CDR2 FQNNGV. The chain's CDR3 is CASSLAGWATDTQYF. In DNA form, the CDR3 reads TGTGCCAGCAGCTTAGCGGGGTGGGCCACAGATACGCAGTATTTT.

A few counts support this clonotype. The V and J genes are TRBV20-1 and TRBJ1-1; D possibly corresponds to TRBD1 (6 bases). This CDR3 is built from 13 residues. The germline V gene has CDR1 DFQATT and CDR2 SNEGSKA (reference sequence). V gave up 0 bases and J gave up 4 bases, with 9 bases separating them. The CDR3 nucleotides read TGCAGTGCTAGAGATCTAGGGGGCACTGAAGCTTTCTTT. Protein sequence: CSARDLGGTEAFF.

The table lists this clonotype with a few counts. This chain links TRBV4-1 with TRBJ2-7, with 11 positions matching TRBD1. The J segment lost 6 bases and the V segment lost 3 bases, leaving 10 bases of the junction unmatched. Per the germline V gene, CDR1 is MGHRA and CDR2 is YSYEKL. CDR3 size: 16 residues. CDR3 region: CASSQEDRGLFSEQYF. DNA of the CDR3: TGCGCCAGCAGCCAGGAGGACAGGGGGCTATTTTCCGAGCAGTACTTC.

The V gene is TRBV27, the J gene TRBJ2-7; 8 nucleotides align to TRBD2. The ends lost 5 bases at V and 3 bases at J; junction bases unmatched: 3. The CDR3 totals 13 residues. CDR1 is MNHEY, CDR2 SMNVEV, per germline (reference sequence). In DNA, the CDR3 is TGTGCCAGCAGTCTTAGCGGGGTCTACGAGCAGTACTTC. The encoded protein is CASSLSGVYEQYF.

The DNA of the CDR3 is TGTGCCAGCAGCACCCCCAGGGCTAGCGGGGGGAGAGAGACCCAGTACTTC. Encoded protein: CASSTPRASGGRETQYF. V and J are TRBV7-8 and TRBJ2-5; 11 nucleotides agree with TRBD2. V gave up 5 bases and J gave up 4 bases; unmatched junction bases: 12. The CDR3 has 17 amino acids. CDR1 is SGHVS and CDR2 is FQNEAQ in the germline V gene.

This clonotype was seen at least ten times. The chain carries TRBV2 and TRBJ2-3; the match to TRBD2 covers 7 bases. The CDR3 is 17 residues long. J was trimmed by 0 bases and V by 0 bases; bases with no gene match: 6. Per the germline V gene, CDR1 is SNHLY and CDR2 is FYNNEI. CDR3 protein: CASSEALRTSSTDTQYF. CDR3 DNA: TGTGCCAGCAGTGAAGCGCTCCGGACTAGTAGCACAGATACGCAGTATTTT.

This sequence joins TRBV7-3 and TRBJ2-7; 8 positions agree with TRBD2. The trim removed 3 bases at V and 6 bases at J, leaving 7 bases unmatched. The CDR3 extends over 14 amino acids. Germline loops: CDR1 SGHTA, CDR2 FQGTGA. The CDR3 DNA reads TGTGCCAGCAGCTTTGGCGGGGGGAGCAGCGAGCAGTACTTC. Protein product: CASSFGGGSSEQYF. Full variable domain (rest looked up from reference TRBV7-3 and TRBJ2-7): GAGVSQTPSNKVTEKGKYVELRCDPISGHTALYWYRQSLGQGPEFLIYFQGTGAADDSGLPNDRFFAVRPEGSVSTLKIQRTERGDSAVYLCASSFGGGSSEQYFGPGTRLTVT.

The V call is TRBV4-1, the J call TRBJ1-2; 8 bases are shared with TRBD1. The CDR3 has 14 amino acids. V lost 4 bases and J lost 3; bases outside the gene matches: 4. Germline V gene data show CDR1 as MGHRA and CDR2 as YSYEKL. The CDR3 coding sequence is TGCGCCAGCAGCCCAAGGACAGGGCACTATGGCTACACCTTC. Translating gives CASSPRTGHYGYTF.

Only a few counts were recorded for this clonotype. This sequence joins TRBV2 and TRBJ1-1; TRBD1 is a possible D gene (5 bases). Trimming took off 2 bases at V and 3 bases at J, with 7 bases between the two ends. In germline, CDR1 is SNHLY, CDR2 FYNNEI. The length of the CDR3 is 13 residues. CDR3 in DNA: TGTGCCAGCAGTGAATGGGGGGACACTGAAGCTTTCTTT. Its translation is CASSEWGDTEAFF.

The rearrangement joins TRBV20-1 to TRBJ2-1; TRBD2 agrees at 8 bases. From germline, CDR1 is DFQATT and CDR2 SNEGSKA (reference sequence). The CDR3 loop spans 15 amino acids. V shed 4 bases, J shed 4 bases, and the junction held 9 bases outside the gene matches. CDR3 sequence: CSATKLADLYNEQFF. CDR3 in DNA: TGCAGTGCTACAAAACTAGCGGACCTATACAATGAGCAGTTCTTC.

This clonotype appeared a few times. The chain recombines TRBV6-5 with TRBJ2-3, with D maybe TRBD2 (7 bases). Trimming cost V 2 bases and J 2 bases, with 17 bases left between them. Per germline, CDR1 MNHEY and CDR2 SVGAGI. CDR3 length: 17 amino acids. The CDR3 sequence: CASSYRTEGGITDTQYF. The CDR3 coding sequence is TGTGCCAGCAGTTACCGCACAGAGGGGGGGATCACAGATACGCAGTATTTT.

The V gene is TRBV7-9, the J gene TRBJ1-1; D possibly corresponds to TRBD1 (6 bases). This CDR3 contains 14 residues. The V gene lost 0 bases and the J gene lost 3 bases, with 8 bases spanning the gap. Germline V gene sequence: CDR1 SEHNR, CDR2 FQNEAQ (reference sequence). The DNA of the CDR3 is TGTGCCAGCAGCTTAGCTCAGGGGCACACTGAAGCTTTCTTT. It codes for CASSLAQGHTEAFF.

The chain has TRBV3-1 and TRBJ2-7; TRBD2 might be the D (6 bases). V gave up 0 bases and J gave up 3 bases, with 12 bases separating them. The CDR3 runs to 15 residues. Germline CDR1 is LGHDT and CDR2 is YNNKEL (reference sequence). The DNA for the CDR3 is TGTGCCAGCAGCCAAGATGGAGGGACCGACTACGAGCAGTACTTC. Encoded protein: CASSQDGGTDYEQYF.

The chain employs TRBV6-5 and TRBJ1-2, with unresolved D. V gave up 0 bases and J gave up 0 bases, with 14 bases separating them. Germline CDR1 reads MNHEY; CDR2 reads SVGAGI. The CDR3 runs to 17 residues. The DNA for the CDR3 is TGTGCCAGCAGTTACTCTCCCCGGTACAGCGCTAACTATGGCTACACCTTC. This sequence encodes CASSYSPRYSANYGYTF.

J is TRBJ2-2 and V is TRBV7-3; D possibly uses TRBD1 or TRBD2 (5 bases each). This CDR3 is built from 17 residues. The V gene's germline CDR1 is SGHTA and CDR2 FQGTGA. V was clipped by 5 bases and J by 8 bases, with 24 bases between them. The CDR3 bases are TGTGCCAGCAGCCCCTCGTCGGGGCGGAACAAACCGGGGGAGCTGTTTTTT. Amino acid sequence: CASSPSSGRNKPGELFF.